Listed below are T cell receptor beta chains from one sample, sequenced in a study of PD-L1 blockade in urothelial cancer. Clones were read by immunoSEQ multiplex PCR, and TCRdb kept only the in-frame ones, dropping some. The table lists some 67,000 clones, 85% to 90% of them singletons, with about 3.2% in the top ten. Specimen: PBMCs, collected around atezolizumab (anti-PD-L1) treatment. These receptors were obtained from a man aged 55 to 69 with urothelial cancer. Both conserved end residues are part of each CDR3. The order of the fields is D gene, V gene, J gene, clone size, CDR3 protein, CDR3 DNA. D genes are given only for firm matches. Not all rows give a size; the values are once, few, many and, for expanded clones, a class.

D: -; V: TRBV11-2; J: TRBJ2-5; size: -; CDR3: CASSLGGRETQYF; DNA: TGTGCCAGCAGCTTAGGGGGGCGTGAGACCCAGTACTTC
D: TRBD1; V: TRBV7-2; J: TRBJ1-5; size: -; CDR3: CASSRGTGDGQPQHF; DNA: TGTGCCAGCAGCCGAGGGACAGGCGACGGTCAGCCCCAGCATTTT
D: TRBD2; V: TRBV5-4; J: TRBJ2-5; size: few; CDR3: CASSPGSGGETQYF; DNA: TGTGCCAGCAGCCCAGGTAGCGGGGGAGAGACCCAGTACTTC
D: TRBD1; V: TRBV6-1; J: TRBJ1-1; size: -; CDR3: CASRGQLNTEAFF; DNA: TGTGCCAGCAGGGGACAGCTGAACACTGAAGCTTTCTTT
D: -; V: TRBV5-1; J: TRBJ1-4; size: few; CDR3: CASSSQGRTNEKLFF; DNA: TGCGCCAGCAGCTCTCAGGGGAGAACTAATGAAAAACTGTTTTTT
D: -; V: TRBV10-3; J: TRBJ2-3; size: -; CDR3: CAINPEGRTDTQYF; DNA: TGTGCCATCAACCCTGAGGGCCGCACAGATACGCAGTATTTT
D: -; V: TRBV7-2; J: TRBJ2-5; size: -; CDR3: CASSPRGRGETQYF; DNA: TGTGCCAGCAGCCCGCGCGGAAGAGGGGAGACCCAGTACTTC
D: TRBD1; V: TRBV25-1; J: TRBJ1-1; size: -; CDR3: CASSVTGVNTEAFF; DNA: TGTGCCAGCAGTGTCACAGGGGTAAACACTGAAGCTTTCTTT
D: -; V: TRBV28; J: TRBJ1-2; size: -; CDR3: CASSSTYGYTF; DNA: TGTGCCAGCAGTTCTACGTATGGCTACACCTTC
D: -; V: TRBV14; J: TRBJ1-6; size: -; CDR3: CASSQVVEGTLNYNSPLHF; DNA: TGTGCCAGCAGCCAGGTGGTGGAGGGGACCCTAAATTATAATTCACCCCTCCACTTT
D: TRBD1; V: TRBV5-1; J: TRBJ2-2; size: once; CDR3: CASSPGTGGATGELFF; DNA: TGCGCCAGCAGCCCCGGTACAGGGGGCGCAACCGGGGAGCTGTTTTTT